The 9 T cell receptor beta chains listed next were all sequenced from one sample in a study of blood T cell repertoires in COVID-19. Data came from immunoSEQ multiplex PCR; TCRdb stores just in-frame clones and leaves some out. This table has 120,000 or so clones, over 75% appearing once. Material: peripheral blood. Receptor source: a man in his fifties or sixties with acute or convalescent COVID-19.

This clone showed up just once. The chain combines TRBV28 with TRBJ2-7; 7 nucleotides line up with TRBD1. V dropped 4 bases and J dropped 2; count of bases not matched to a gene: 5. This CDR3 comprises 14 residues. The germline V gene encodes CDR1 MDHEN and CDR2 SYDVKM. This chain's CDR3 is CASSSYRGAYEQYF. CDR3 coding DNA: TGTGCCAGCAGTTCCTACAGGGGCGCCTACGAGCAGTACTTC.

In this sample, this clone turned up once. The V call is TRBV7-8, the J call TRBJ1-4; a weak D match, TRBD1 (6 bases). V dropped 5 bases and J dropped 5 bases, with 15 bases sitting between them. Germline loops: CDR1 SGHVS, CDR2 FQNEAQ. CDR3 length: 15 residues. The CDR3 here is CASSRHRVKNEKLFF. The CDR3 nucleotides read TGTGCCAGCAGCAGACACAGGGTAAAGAATGAAAAACTGTTTTTT.

The V gene is TRBV5-4, the J gene TRBJ1-2; tentatively, D is TRBD1 (5 bases). V lost 4 bases, J lost 2 bases, and 18 bases lay in between. From germline, CDR1 is SGHNT and CDR2 YYREEE (reference sequence). The CDR3 is 16 residues long. The CDR3 region is CASSTNRDWGNYGYTF. CDR3 DNA sequence: TGTGCCAGCAGCACTAACCGGGACTGGGGGAACTATGGCTACACCTTC.

This sequence joins TRBV24-1 and TRBJ2-7, with 8 bases fitting TRBD2. Germline assignment: CDR1 KGHDR and CDR2 SFDVKD. The V and J ends lost 5 bases and 7 bases, in that order; junction bases with no gene match: 9. There are 14 residues in the CDR3. This CDR3 reads CATSGPAGVSEQYF. In DNA form, the CDR3 reads TGTGCCACCAGTGGGCCAGCGGGAGTGTCAGAGCAGTACTTC.

The chain has TRBV5-4 and TRBJ2-1; TRBD2 might be the D (5 bases). In germline, CDR1 is SGHNT, CDR2 YYREEE (reference sequence). Deletions cut 4 bases from V and 4 bases from J, with 9 bases between. The CDR3 loop spans 13 amino acids. The CDR3 protein is CASSPLGYNEQFF. In DNA form, the CDR3 reads TGTGCCAGCAGCCCACTAGGATACAATGAGCAGTTCTTC.

The rearrangement uses TRBV6-4 and TRBJ1-5; D call uncertain. V lost 4 bases to trimming and J lost 5 bases, with 27 bases between them. The length of the CDR3 is 19 residues. The V gene's germline CDR1 is MRHNA and CDR2 SNTAGT. DNA for the CDR3: TGTGCCAGCAGTGCGAAGGATACTCCAAGGGAGGGCCTCGATCAGCCCCAGCATTTT. It yields the protein CASSAKDTPREGLDQPQHF.

This clone was seen more than once but under ten times. This chain connects TRBV5-4 to TRBJ1-2; D is uncertain. V dropped 4 bases and J dropped 8 bases, with 12 bases sitting between them. Germline V gene lookup returns CDR1 SGHNT and CDR2 YYREEE (reference sequence). The CDR3 is made up of 12 amino acids. CDR3 DNA sequence: TGTGCCAGCAGCGTCCCCGGGAGGGGCTACACCTTC. This sequence encodes CASSVPGRGYTF.

The V call is TRBV5-1, the J call TRBJ1-2; D perhaps matches TRBD1 (6 bases). Germline lookup yields CDR1 SGHRS and CDR2 YFSETQ. Between the trimmed V and J ends, which lost 6 bases and 1 base, there was a span of 16 bases. The CDR3 totals 15 residues. The CDR3 is CASKHGAGDNYGYTF. The CDR3 DNA reads TGCGCCAGCAAACATGGGGCAGGGGATAACTATGGCTACACCTTC.

The chain couples TRBV5-1 to TRBJ1-1; the match to TRBD1 covers 8 bases. The germline CDR1 and CDR2 sequences are SGHRS and YFSETQ. The CDR3 contains 16 residues. V lost 4 bases and J lost 1; bases outside the gene matches: 9. The CDR3 reads CASSALAGTGNTEAFF. CDR3 in DNA: TGCGCCAGCAGCGCCCTTGCCGGGACAGGGAACACTGAAGCTTTCTTT.